These T cell receptor beta chains were read from a single sample in a study of CD8 T cells in ankylosing spondylitis. From the 5' RACE reads, TCRdb called clonotypes with MiXCR, one entry per CDR3 protein. Of about 140,000 distinct CDR3 sequences in the sample, over 9.5% were seen once. Source material: blood, either unsorted or a sorted T cell fraction (not recorded which). The receptors shown here come from a female donor with ankylosing spondylitis or in good health (not recorded which). Both conserved end residues are part of each CDR3. Fields, in order: V gene, J gene, CDR3 protein.

>TRBV12-3/TRBV12-4|TRBJ2-2
CASSFVGEFAGELFF
>TRBV30|TRBJ2-1
CAWSLAERYNEQFF
>TRBV3-1|TRBJ1-2
CASSRKGQGPGGYTF
>TRBV6-2/TRBV6-3|TRBJ1-1
CASRTESEAFF
>TRBV7-2|TRBJ1-6
CASSPRIDGWNSPLHF
>TRBV5-1|TRBJ2-3
CASSLGQGPDTQYF
>TRBV10-1|TRBJ2-1
CASSTGPNNEQFF
>TRBV21-1|TRBJ2-2
CASSKVGGSGATGELFF
>TRBV20-1|TRBJ2-3
CSARLGQGRTDTQYF
>TRBV10-3|TRBJ1-5
CAISEGDRGTGNQPQHF
>TRBV15|TRBJ2-1
CATSRGGTSGSRNEQFF
>TRBV4-1|TRBJ2-5
CASSQDHSLWETQYF
>TRBV30|TRBJ1-6
CAWSPPGPYESPFHF
>TRBV30|TRBJ1-1
CAWIGGAEAFF
>TRBV6-1|TRBJ1-5
CASRRTGGVQPQHF
>TRBV29-1|TRBJ2-5
CSVENPAGGRVETQYF
>TRBV3-1|TRBJ1-2
CASSQGLRGNYGYTF
>TRBV12-3/TRBV12-4|TRBJ1-1
CASNFGRDTEAFF
>TRBV10-3|TRBJ2-2
CAISGGRELNTGELFF
>TRBV12-3/TRBV12-4|TRBJ2-1
CASSSRDEQFF
>TRBV10-3|TRBJ2-7
CAIWTGGASHEQYF
>TRBV14|TRBJ1-6
CASSPPERSAPLHF
>TRBV29-1|TRBJ2-1
CSASATSLVNEQFF
>TRBV5-1|TRBJ2-3
CASSFGLGRSTDTQYF
>TRBV18|TRBJ2-5
CASSRQETQYF
>TRBV6-6|TRBJ2-7
CASSSDTGSYEQYF
>TRBV6-2/TRBV6-3|TRBJ2-1
CASSYRGYNEQFF
>TRBV28|TRBJ2-1
CAGGLAGGNEQFF
>TRBV11-2|TRBJ1-2
CASSLLDRGSGYTF
>TRBV7-9|TRBJ2-7
CASSPGSYEQYF
>TRBV3-1|TRBJ2-1
CACCQAGFSNSYNEQFF
>TRBV2|TRBJ2-1
CASSDSRYNEQFF
>TRBV3-1|TRBJ2-2
CASSQEDRNTGELFF
>TRBV12-3/TRBV12-4|TRBJ2-7
CASNPADRFHEQYF
>TRBV5-1|TRBJ2-7
CASSEVGTSRYEQYF
>TRBV5-1|TRBJ2-1
CASSFPPFSGGSEQFF
>TRBV5-8|TRBJ2-1
CASSLKGNEQFF
>TRBV2|TRBJ2-5
CASNAPGQGLLETQYF